This T cell receptor (beta chain) was documented in a study of blood T cell repertoires in COVID-19. Study summary: There were acute and convalescent COVID-19 samples, and they came from the United States, Italy and Spain. From T cells, B-cell-depleted T cells, or PBMCs came the material, which was cDNA or gDNA.

This clone occurred once. In the source study's methods: For nucleated cells, counts were estimated from reference gene primer amplification. The data were produced by immunoSEQ multiplex PCR, yet TCRdb's version contains in-frame clones alone and is incomplete. The V and J calls and clone size come from that table; D and trimming were worked out from the DNA. The sample includes over 55,000 clones, 70% to 85% of them seen just once. V was shortened by 3 bases and J by 3 bases, with 8 bases between the two germline ends. This CDR3 contains 13 residues. From germline, CDR1 is GTSNPN and CDR2 SVGIG (reference sequence).

The sequenced sample was peripheral blood. The chain carries TRBV30 and TRBJ2-2, with D perhaps matching TRBD1 (6 bases). The receptor's source is a human donor in a cohort sampled during active COVID-19. The CDR3, as DNA: TGTGCCTGGAGGAGGGGGTACACCGGGGAGCTGTTTTTT. Its protein product is CAWRRGYTGELFF. The full variable domain, in which reference TRBV30 and TRBJ2-2 provide the parts outside the CDR3, is SQTIHQWPATLVQPVGSPLSLECTVEGTSNPNLYWYRQAAGRGLQLLFYSVGIGQISSEVPQNLSASRPQDRQFILSSKKLLLSDSGFYLCAWRRGYTGELFFGEGSRLTVL.